This record covers a single TCR beta chain. Its antigen is as yet unknown. This entry comes from a study of T cell repertoires in cytomegalovirus infection. Across the study: As its CMV epitopes, the study selected recently identified HLA-C-restricted and well-studied HLA-B-restricted targets.

TCRdb re-derived calls from the reads in MiXCR, one entry per CDR3 protein. The profile covers some 940,000 distinct CDR3 sequences, with approximately 32% appearing a single time and around an eighth taken by the ten largest. Germline CDR1 is SGHAT and CDR2 is FQNNGV. After removal of 5 bases from V and 5 bases from J, the junction contained 9 bases not matched to a gene. This CDR3 has 16 residues. The J gene is TRBJ1-1, the V gene TRBV11-2, with TRBD1 identical over 12 bases. The input for sequencing was cultured CD8+ T cells from PBMCs, taken from culture after CMV antigen stimulation. The sequence was obtained from a human donor in good health (CMV status not recorded). Some clones in this sample may be carry-over from other donors' samples. CDR3 sequence (DNA): TGTGCCAGCAGCCCTTGGGACAGGGGGCAAATTACTGAAGCTTTCTTT. Translating it yields CASSPWDRGQITEAFF.